This T cell receptor beta chain was recorded in a study of blood T cell repertoires in COVID-19. Study at large: Sites across the United States, Italy and Spain contributed samples from acute and convalescent COVID-19. Sources were T cells, B-cell-depleted T cells, or PBMCs; the material itself was cDNA or gDNA.

Authors' methods: Reference gene primer amplification gave estimated nucleated cell counts. TCRdb's copy holds only in-frame clones and misses some; the assay was immunoSEQ multiplex PCR. Clone size and V and J calls were adopted from that table, with D and trimming inferred from the DNA. The sample shows 81,000 or so clones, around 89% of them seen only once. This CDR3 spans 15 amino acids. V lost 10 bases to trimming and J lost 4 bases, with 20 bases between them. Germline V gives CDR1 MNHEY, CDR2 SMNVEV (reference sequence). Material for sequencing was peripheral blood. This sequence was found in a man aged 65 to 79 with active or convalescent COVID-19. The chain is built from TRBV27 and TRBJ2-1; D unclear. The CDR3 DNA reads TGTGCCACCAGACTGTACCCCCGAAATTACAATGAGCAGTTCTTC. It encodes CATRLYPRNYNEQFF.